The T cell receptor beta chain described here comes from a study of identical twins. TCRdb independently ran MiXCR on the 5' RACE reads; one entry per CDR3 protein. The table lists more than 600,000 distinct CDR3 sequences, over 15% of them singletons. Concerning this clonotype: The antigen remains unidentified.

General study points: Out-of-frame alpha sequences that twins shared showed excess low generation probability. One should note that invariant MAIT and iNKT cells could partly confound zero-insertion analyses.

The CDR3 sequence is 19 residues long. Trimming at V came to 0 bases and at J to 4 bases, leaving 15 bases not matched to a gene. Per germline, CDR1 LGHNA and CDR2 YSLEER. The data were also submitted as part of a second study, on T cells expressing NK-cell markers.

This chain joins TRBV4-3 and TRBJ2-5, with 9 bases fitting TRBD2. The specimen sequenced was PBMCs. This receptor was identified in a woman in her late teens or twenties in good health. The CDR3: CASSQEYPAGGPQGETQYF. CDR3 sequence (DNA): TGCGCCAGCAGCCAAGAGTATCCAGCGGGAGGCCCCCAGGGAGAGACCCAGTACTTC.